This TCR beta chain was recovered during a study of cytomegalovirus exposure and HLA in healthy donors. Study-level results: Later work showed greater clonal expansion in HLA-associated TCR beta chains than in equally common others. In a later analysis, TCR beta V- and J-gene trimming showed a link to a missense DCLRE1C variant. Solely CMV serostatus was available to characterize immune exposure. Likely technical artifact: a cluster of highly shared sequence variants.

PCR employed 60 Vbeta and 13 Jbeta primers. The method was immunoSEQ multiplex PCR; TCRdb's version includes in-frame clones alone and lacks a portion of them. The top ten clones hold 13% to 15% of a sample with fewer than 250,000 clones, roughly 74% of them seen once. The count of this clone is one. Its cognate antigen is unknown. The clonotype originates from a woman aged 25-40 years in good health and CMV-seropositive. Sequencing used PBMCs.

The CDR3 spells CATSRDRPSTDTQYF. DNA of the CDR3: TGTGCCACCAGCAGGGACAGGCCGAGCACAGATACGCAGTATTTT. The V and J genes are TRBV15 and TRBJ2-3; 7 positions agree with TRBD1. CDR1 is LNHNV, CDR2 YYDKDF, per germline (reference sequence). V lost 3 bases and J lost 0; bases outside the gene matches: 3. The CDR3 is 15 residues long. The whole variable domain, remainder taken from reference TRBV15 and TRBJ2-3, is DAMVIQNPRYQVTQFGKPVTLSCSQTLNHNVMYWYQQKSSQAPKLLFHYYDKDFNNEADTPDNFQSRRPNTSFCFLDIRSPGLGDTAMYLCATSRDRPSTDTQYFGPGTRLTVL.